Listed below are T cell receptor beta chains from one sample, sequenced in a study of blood T cells in healthy people across ages. TCRdb recomputed calls from the 5' RACE reads with MiXCR, one row per CDR3 protein. The table shows 650,000 to 1,000,000 distinct CDR3 sequences, with around 34% occurring only once. The specimen sequenced was blood. The receptors derive from a man between 18 and 35 years old in good health. Both conserved end residues are part of each CDR3. D genes are given only for firm matches. Expanded clones are given a class, and other clones once, few, many or no size at all.

J gene	V gene	D gene	clone size	CDR3 protein	CDR3 DNA
TRBJ2-1	TRBV3-1	TRBD2	few	CASSPGGTQFF	TGTGCCAGCAGTCCGGGGGGAACTCAGTTCTTC
TRBJ2-1	TRBV18	.	few	CASSPSLSGSSYNEQFF	TGTGCCAGCTCACCTTCCCTTAGCGGAAGCTCCTACAATGAGCAGTTCTTC
TRBJ2-7	TRBV6-5	.	.	CASSYRGFGNEQYF	TGTGCCAGCAGTTACCGGGGGTTCGGAAACGAGCAGTACTTC
TRBJ2-2	TRBV6-5	.	few	CAYRDGDTGELFF	TGTGCCTACAGGGACGGCGACACTGGGGAGCTGTTTTTT
TRBJ2-7	TRBV27	.	few	CASSPRVADYEQYF	TGTGCCAGCAGTCCCCGGGTGGCGGACTACGAGCAGTACTTC
TRBJ2-3	TRBV2	.	.	CVSSEGRGTDTQYF	TGTGTCAGCAGTGAAGGGCGGGGCACAGATACGCAGTATTTT
TRBJ2-7	TRBV6-2/TRBV6-3	TRBD1	few	CASSYSHRGIYEQYF	TGTGCCAGCAGTTACTCTCACAGGGGAATATACGAGCAGTACTTC
TRBJ2-3	TRBV20-1	.	.	CSARRTGTDTQYF	TGCAGTGCTAGGAGGACAGGCACAGATACGCAGTATTTT
TRBJ2-1	TRBV28	.	few	CASSTSEIVRIDEQFF	TGTGCCAGCTCCACCTCAGAGATCGTCCGGATTGATGAGCAGTTCTTC
TRBJ1-2	TRBV7-2	TRBD1	.	CASSHTRDRRSNYGYTF	TGTGCCAGCAGCCATACTAGGGACAGGCGATCTAACTATGGCTACACCTTC
TRBJ2-5	TRBV12-5	.	few	CASGRDTRTQYF	TGTGCTAGTGGTAGGGACACCCGGACCCAGTACTTC
TRBJ2-3	TRBV12-3/TRBV12-4	.	many	CASSLGTLTDTQYF	TGCGCCAGCAGCTTGGGCACCCTCACAGATACGCAGTATTTT
TRBJ1-3	TRBV12-3/TRBV12-4	.	few	CASSLVNTIYF	TGTGCCAGCAGTTTGGTAAACACCATATATTTT
TRBJ2-7	TRBV27	.	few	CATGGSTYEQYF	TGTGCCACCGGGGGCAGTACCTACGAGCAGTACTTC
TRBJ1-1	TRBV7-2	.	few	CASSFLGGLNTEAFF	TGTGCCAGCAGCTTTCTCGGGGGACTGAACACTGAAGCTTTCTTT
TRBJ1-2	TRBV5-1	.	few	CASSLRAGNDNYGYTF	TGCGCCAGCAGCTTGCGGGCGGGGAACGATAACTATGGCTACACCTTC
TRBJ2-7	TRBV12-3/TRBV12-4	.	many	CASRPGRRSYEQYF	TGTGCCAGCAGACCCGGACGGAGGTCGTACGAGCAGTACTTC
TRBJ1-5	TRBV15	TRBD1	.	CATSRDRGGSQPQHF	TGTGCCACCAGCAGAGACAGGGGGGGGAGTCAGCCCCAGCATTTT
TRBJ1-4	TRBV2	.	few	CAGTGRVGEKLFF	TGTGCCGGCACGGGTAGGGTAGGAGAAAAACTGTTTTTT
TRBJ2-5	TRBV29-1	TRBD1	.	CSVDVGDRDLYNEQYF	TGCAGCGTTGACGTGGGGGACAGGGACCTTTACAATGAGCAGTACTTC
TRBJ2-3	TRBV6-5	TRBD2	.	CASSRGLAGGDTQYF	TGTGCCAGCTCACGGGGGCTAGCGGGGGGAGATACGCAGTATTTT
TRBJ2-4	TRBV24-1	.	.	CATSDTVENIQYF	TGTGCCACCAGTGATACAGTAGAAAACATTCAGTACTTC
TRBJ1-1	TRBV7-9	.	.	CASSLSRSTEAFF	TGTGCCAGCAGCTTATCGCGGAGCACTGAAGCTTTCTTT
TRBJ2-3	TRBV2	.	once	CASRRGANTETQYF	TGTGCCAGCAGACGGGGGGCCAACACAGAGACGCAGTATTTT
TRBJ1-2	TRBV7-2	.	many	CASSSGIYPAGYTF	TGTGCCAGCAGCTCCGGGATCTATCCAGCCGGCTACACCTTC
TRBJ1-1	TRBV12-3/TRBV12-4	.	many	CASSPFLLNTEAFF	TGTGCCAGCAGTCCGTTCCTGCTTAACACTGAAGCTTTCTTT
TRBJ2-7	TRBV5-1	TRBD1	.	CASSIGQGGEQYF	TGCGCCAGCAGCATCGGACAGGGAGGAGAGCAGTACTTC
TRBJ1-1	TRBV7-9	TRBD1	.	CASSLPLGQGLNTEAFF	TGTGCCAGCAGCCTTCCTCTGGGACAGGGTCTGAACACTGAAGCTTTCTTT
TRBJ1-1	TRBV18	.	.	CASSPGQAMNTEAFF	TGTGCCAGCTCACCTGGGCAGGCGATGAACACTGAAGCTTTCTTT
TRBJ2-1	TRBV7-2	TRBD1	few	CASSVVRQGDEQFF	TGTGCCAGCAGCGTGGTTAGACAGGGTGATGAGCAGTTCTTC
TRBJ1-2	TRBV7-9	.	.	CASSLDFRGTYGYTF	TGTGCCAGCAGCTTAGACTTTCGGGGAACATATGGCTACACCTTC
TRBJ2-7	TRBV6-6	.	.	CTSSSTRALSYEQYF	TGTACCAGCAGTTCCACGAGGGCGTTATCCTACGAGCAGTACTTC
TRBJ2-3	TRBV10-3	TRBD1	.	CAISEATGRPADTQYF	TGTGCCATCAGTGAGGCGACAGGGAGACCGGCAGATACGCAGTATTTT
TRBJ2-1	TRBV20-1	.	.	CSARVLGGDNEQFF	TGCAGTGCTAGAGTACTCGGGGGAGACAATGAGCAGTTCTTC
TRBJ1-4	TRBV7-2	TRBD1	.	CASSLGGQESLFF	TGTGCCAGCAGCTTAGGAGGACAGGAGAGCTTGTTTTTT
TRBJ2-5	TRBV12-3/TRBV12-4	.	many	CASSRDAQYF	TGTGCCAGCAGCCGCGACGCCCAGTACTTC
TRBJ2-1	TRBV12-3/TRBV12-4	TRBD1	many	CASSGGTGPKGQFF	TGTGCCAGCAGTGGGGGGACAGGACCAAAAGGGCAGTTCTTC